Listed below are T cell receptor beta chains from one sample, sequenced in a study of response to subunit inactivated influenza vaccine. TCRdb analysed the RT-PCR reads with MiXCR anew, one entry per CDR3 protein. The repertoire holds around 530,000 distinct CDR3 sequences, approximately 15% seen once, with less than 4% in the top ten. Sequenced here: CD4+ T cells sorted from PBMCs, sampled roughly 24 months after vaccination. These TCRs come from a man aged 50 to 75 who received an inactivated influenza vaccine. Each CDR3 is given with its conserved first and last residue. D genes are given only for firm matches. The listing skips clone size in some rows; elsewhere it reads once, few, many or a size class.

clone size | J gene | CDR3 length | D gene | V gene | CDR3 DNA | CDR3 protein
NA | TRBJ2-7 | 15 | TRBD1 | TRBV3-1 | TGTGCCAGCAGCCCCGGGACAGGGTTCTCCTACGAGCAGTACTTC | CASSPGTGFSYEQYF
NA | TRBJ2-5 | 15 | NA | TRBV5-8 | TGTGCCAGCAGCCGTCCTCGGACTCAGCAAGAGACCCAGTACTTC | CASSRPRTQQETQYF
NA | TRBJ2-7 | 13 | TRBD2 | TRBV27 | TGTGCCAGCGGACTAGCGGTCGAGTACGAGCAGTACTTC | CASGLAVEYEQYF
few | TRBJ1-5 | 12 | TRBD1 | TRBV7-2 | TGTGCCAGCAGCTACAGGGGTCGGCCCCAGCATTTT | CASSYRGRPQHF
NA | TRBJ2-2 | 15 | TRBD1 | TRBV10-3 | TGTGCCATCAAGAGGGGACAGGTGAACACCGGGGAGCTGTTTTTT | CAIKRGQVNTGELFF
NA | TRBJ1-4 | 16 | TRBD1 | TRBV4-2 | TGTGCCAGCAGCCGAGACGTGACAGGGGGTAATGAAAAACTGTTTTTT | CASSRDVTGGNEKLFF
few | TRBJ1-5 | 16 | TRBD1 | TRBV28 | TGTGCCAACTCGCCGGGACAGCTGCTTAGCAATCAGCCCCAGCATTTT | CANSPGQLLSNQPQHF
few | TRBJ1-1 | 13 | TRBD1 | TRBV29-1 | TGCAGCGTTGGCTCTCAGGGGGGAACTGAAGCTTTCTTT | CSVGSQGGTEAFF
NA | TRBJ2-1 | 15 | NA | TRBV21-1 | TGTGCCAGCAGCAAGAGACTAGCGGGGATCGATGAGCAGTTCTTC | CASSKRLAGIDEQFF
many | TRBJ2-7 | 12 | NA | TRBV6-2/TRBV6-3 | TGTGCCAGCAGTTGGGGGGAGAACGAGCAGTACTTC | CASSWGENEQYF
many | TRBJ2-1 | 12 | NA | TRBV4-3 | TGCGCCAGCAGCCAAGATTTGGTGGTGCAGTTCTTC | CASSQDLVVQFF
many | TRBJ2-3 | 16 | TRBD1 | TRBV7-2 | TGTGCCAGCAGCGACCAGCCGGGACAGACCGCAGATACGCAGTATTTT | CASSDQPGQTADTQYF
NA | TRBJ1-2 | 15 | NA | TRBV4-3 | TGCGCCAGCAGCCAAAGTACAATACGTCCCTATGGCTACACCTTC | CASSQSTIRPYGYTF
many | TRBJ2-7 | 13 | NA | TRBV3-1 | TGTGCCAGCACCTTTAAAGGGAGCTACGAGCAGTACTTC | CASTFKGSYEQYF
NA | TRBJ2-5 | 15 | TRBD1 | TRBV12-3/TRBV12-4 | TGTGCCAGCAGTCGGGACAGCCGATCAGGAGAGACCCAGTACTTC | CASSRDSRSGETQYF
NA | TRBJ1-5 | 14 | TRBD1 | TRBV12-3/TRBV12-4 | TGTGCCAGCAGCCCCGGGACAGGGTCGCGGCCCCAGCATTTT | CASSPGTGSRPQHF
NA | TRBJ1-3 | 15 | NA | TRBV3-1 | TGTGCCAGCAGCCAAGGAGGTCCCCCTGGAAACACCATATATTTT | CASSQGGPPGNTIYF
NA | TRBJ2-3 | 16 | NA | TRBV7-9 | TGTGCCAGCAGCTTAGCGGGATTCTCTAGCACAGATACGCGGTATTTT | CASSLAGFSSTDTRYF
few | TRBJ1-2 | 14 | TRBD1 | TRBV7-9 | TGTGCCAGCAGCAAGACAGGGTTGCTCTATGGCTACACCTTC | CASSKTGLLYGYTF
many | TRBJ2-5 | 12 | NA | TRBV20-1 | TGCAGTGTGGGTCCTACACAAGAGACCCAGTACTTC | CSVGPTQETQYF
few | TRBJ1-1 | 13 | NA | TRBV29-1 | TGCAGCGGTCGCCTGACAGGGAACACTGAAGCTTTCTTT | CSGRLTGNTEAFF
many | TRBJ2-2 | 19 | TRBD1 | TRBV4-3 | TGCGCCAGCAGCCAAGAGTTGATTGTCGGGACAGGGGTTATCGGGGAGCTGTTTTTT | CASSQELIVGTGVIGELFF
NA | TRBJ1-1 | 14 | NA | TRBV11-2 | TGTGCCAGCAGCATACGCAGGGAGAACACTGAAGCTTTCTTT | CASSIRRENTEAFF
few | TRBJ2-2 | 13 | NA | TRBV28 | TGTGCCAGCAGAGAACTTGCAACCGGGGAGCTGTTTTTT | CASRELATGELFF
NA | TRBJ2-3 | 16 | TRBD2 | TRBV29-1 | TGCAGCGTTGAATGGGGAGGGAGCCTCTACACAGATACGCAGTATTTT | CSVEWGGSLYTDTQYF
NA | TRBJ1-3 | 18 | NA | TRBV6-5 | TGTGCCAGCAGTTACTCCTATACAGGATTAAACTCTGGAAACACCATATATTTT | CASSYSYTGLNSGNTIYF
few | TRBJ2-5 | 14 | TRBD2 | TRBV5-1 | TGCGCCAGCAGCCAAAAAGGACTAGACGAGACCCAGTACTTC | CASSQKGLDETQYF
NA | TRBJ2-2 | 18 | TRBD2 | TRBV4-3 | TGCGCCAGCAGCCAAGAATCGCGGGTGGGGGGGTACACCGGGGAGCTGTTTTTT | CASSQESRVGGYTGELFF
few | TRBJ2-7 | 14 | NA | TRBV7-6 | TGTGCCAGCAGCCCGCGGACAGTCGTGGACGAGCAGTACTTC | CASSPRTVVDEQYF
few | TRBJ2-3 | 13 | NA | TRBV9 | TGTGCCAGCAGCGTAGAGGGTGGAGATACGCAGTATTTT | CASSVEGGDTQYF
few | TRBJ2-1 | 14 | NA | TRBV7-2 | TGTGCCAGCAGCTTAGTAGGGACCGACAATGAGCAGTTCTTC | CASSLVGTDNEQFF
NA | TRBJ2-5 | 14 | NA | TRBV4-2 | TGTGCCAGCAGCCAAGGAGGGCTAGTTGAGACCCAGTACTTC | CASSQGGLVETQYF
few | TRBJ1-6 | 14 | NA | TRBV28 | TGTGCCAGCGGCCCCCTTCGGCCGGGGTCACCCCTCCACTTT | CASGPLRPGSPLHF
NA | TRBJ2-1 | 15 | TRBD2 | TRBV5-1 | TGCGCCAGCAGCTCTAGCGGGATGGGCCACAATGAGCAGTTCTTC | CASSSSGMGHNEQFF
few | TRBJ2-3 | 13 | NA | TRBV10-3 | TGTGCCATCACGCGGGATACTACAGATACGCAGTATTTT | CAITRDTTDTQYF
NA | TRBJ2-4 | 15 | NA | TRBV20-1 | TGCAGTGCCCGTACCCCAGGGGCCGCCAAAAACATTCAGTACTTC | CSARTPGAAKNIQYF
NA | TRBJ2-3 | 13 | NA | TRBV29-1 | TGCAGCGCTAGGAGGACTAGCACAGATACGCAGTATTTT | CSARRTSTDTQYF
NA | TRBJ2-6 | 11 | TRBD1 | TRBV12-3/TRBV12-4 | TGTGCCAGCAGTTTTAGGGGACAGGGGACTTTC | CASSFRGQGTF
few | TRBJ1-1 | 17 | TRBD1 | TRBV12-3/TRBV12-4 | TGTGCCAGCAGCAGCACCGGGACAGGAAAAAGGAACACTGAAGCTTTCTTT | CASSSTGTGKRNTEAFF
NA | TRBJ2-5 | 13 | NA | TRBV5-6 | TGTGCCAGCAGCTGGAGGCGAGGGGAGACCCAGTACTTC | CASSWRRGETQYF
NA | TRBJ2-7 | 16 | NA | TRBV20-1 | TGCAGTGCTAGAGATCTTAAGCGGGTTAGCTCCTACGAGCAGTACTTC | CSARDLKRVSSYEQYF
many | TRBJ1-1 | 14 | NA | TRBV10-3 | TGTGCCAGCGGGCTGACAGAGAAGAACACTGAAGCTTTCTTT | CASGLTEKNTEAFF
many | TRBJ2-7 | 15 | NA | TRBV25-1 | TGTGCCAGCAGTGAATCAGAGGTTTCCACCTACGAGCAGTACTTC | CASSESEVSTYEQYF
few | TRBJ2-1 | 16 | NA | TRBV4-1 | TGCGCCAGCAGCCGGTTATTCCACAGCTCCTACAATGAGCAGTTCTTC | CASSRLFHSSYNEQFF
NA | TRBJ1-2 | 14 | NA | TRBV6-1 | TGTGCCAGCAGTCCCGCCGGGACCATGTATGGCTACACCTTC | CASSPAGTMYGYTF
few | TRBJ1-2 | 14 | NA | TRBV12-3/TRBV12-4 | TGTGCCAGCAGTTCCCCGACAGGAATCTATGGCTACACCTTC | CASSSPTGIYGYTF
NA | TRBJ2-7 | 13 | NA | TRBV20-1 | TGCAGTGCTAGGGTACAGGGTCGTTACGAGCAGTACTTC | CSARVQGRYEQYF
NA | TRBJ2-5 | 16 | TRBD2 | TRBV9 | TGTGCCAGCAGCGTAGGAAGCGGGAGATTCCAAGAGACCCAGTACTTC | CASSVGSGRFQETQYF
NA | TRBJ2-1 | 12 | NA | TRBV2 | TGTGCCAGCAGCGGAGGCCGGGATGAGCAGTTCTTC | CASSGGRDEQFF